Listed below are T cell receptor beta chains from one sample, sequenced in a study of Ad26.COV2.S vaccination and SARS-CoV-2 variants. Using immunoSEQ multiplex PCR, the repertoire was profiled, and TCRdb retains in-frame clones only, with some absent. Among about 350,000 clones, around 88% were seen once, and the ten largest hold approximately 5%. Sequencing was performed on peripheral blood, taken in a trial of Ad26.COV2.S vaccine versus placebo. These receptors all come from a person aged 18-65 years who received the Ad26.COV2.S COVID-19 vaccine or a placebo. CDR3s include the opening cysteine and the closing phenylalanine or tryptophan. A D gene is named only where the DNA matches it firmly.

D gene: .; V gene: TRBV18; J gene: TRBJ2-7; CDR3 protein: CASSPSGVGLYEQYF; CDR3 DNA: TGTGCCAGCTCACCGTCGGGGGTGGGATTGTACGAGCAGTACTTC
D gene: .; V gene: TRBV9; J gene: TRBJ2-1; CDR3 protein: CASSVGGGAHNEQFF; CDR3 DNA: TGTGCCAGCAGCGTAGGTGGGGGGGCCCACAATGAGCAGTTCTTC
D gene: TRBD1; V gene: TRBV15; J gene: TRBJ1-4; CDR3 protein: CATSVRAGTGDEKLFF; CDR3 DNA: TGTGCCACCAGCGTCAGAGCCGGGACAGGTGATGAAAAACTGTTTTTT
D gene: .; V gene: TRBV11-1; J gene: TRBJ1-1; CDR3 protein: CASSLAPGDTEAFF; CDR3 DNA: TGTGCCAGCAGCTTAGCGCCAGGGGACACTGAAGCTTTCTTT
D gene: TRBD1; V gene: TRBV28; J gene: TRBJ2-7; CDR3 protein: CASSPTGEYYEQYF; CDR3 DNA: TGTGCCAGCAGTCCAACAGGGGAATACTACGAGCAGTACTTC
D gene: .; V gene: TRBV3-1/TRBV3-2; J gene: TRBJ2-7; CDR3 protein: CASSRDPSSYEQYF; CDR3 DNA: TGTGCCAGCAGCCGGGACCCTAGCTCCTACGAGCAGTACTTC
D gene: .; V gene: TRBV3-1/TRBV3-2; J gene: TRBJ1-2; CDR3 protein: CASSLGVGYTF; CDR3 DNA: TGTGCCAGCAGCTTAGGGGTCGGCTACACCTTC
D gene: .; V gene: TRBV13; J gene: TRBJ2-3; CDR3 protein: CASSTRGYADTQYF; CDR3 DNA: TGTGCCAGCAGCACAAGGGGTTACGCAGATACGCAGTATTTT
D gene: .; V gene: TRBV30; J gene: TRBJ1-5; CDR3 protein: CAWSGQSSNQPQHF; CDR3 DNA: TGTGCCTGGAGTGGACAGTCCAGCAATCAGCCCCAGCATTTT
D gene: .; V gene: TRBV19; J gene: TRBJ2-2; CDR3 protein: CASSTRTPGTGELFF; CDR3 DNA: TGTGCCAGTAGTACACGGACGCCTGGCACCGGGGAGCTGTTTTTT
D gene: .; V gene: TRBV4-1; J gene: TRBJ1-1; CDR3 protein: CASSQVPTVNTEAFF; CDR3 DNA: TGCGCCAGCAGCCAAGTACCGACGGTGAACACTGAAGCTTTCTTT
D gene: .; V gene: TRBV7-9; J gene: TRBJ2-5; CDR3 protein: CASSSASLSSGGEETQYF; CDR3 DNA: TGTGCCAGCAGCTCGGCCTCCTTATCATCGGGCGGCGAAGAGACCCAGTACTTC
D gene: TRBD1; V gene: TRBV6-6; J gene: TRBJ2-1; CDR3 protein: CASSYSWTGDNEQFF; CDR3 DNA: TGTGCCAGCAGTTACTCGTGGACAGGCGACAATGAGCAGTTCTTC
D gene: .; V gene: TRBV4-3; J gene: TRBJ1-5; CDR3 protein: CASSQDFAQEGGQPQHF; CDR3 DNA: TGCGCCAGCAGCCAGGACTTCGCCCAGGAGGGAGGTCAGCCCCAGCATTTT
D gene: TRBD2; V gene: TRBV6-2/TRBV6-3; J gene: TRBJ2-1; CDR3 protein: CASSQGLAGGHEQFF; CDR3 DNA: TGTGCCAGCAGTCAGGGACTAGCGGGAGGGCATGAGCAGTTCTTC
D gene: .; V gene: TRBV2; J gene: TRBJ2-5; CDR3 protein: CASSEALAGEETQYF; CDR3 DNA: TGTGCCAGCAGTGAAGCGCTTGCGGGTGAAGAGACCCAGTACTTC
D gene: TRBD2; V gene: TRBV9; J gene: TRBJ2-1; CDR3 protein: CASSVYRDSGTEQFF; CDR3 DNA: TGTGCCAGCAGCGTTTATCGGGATAGCGGGACTGAGCAGTTCTTC
D gene: TRBD1; V gene: TRBV9; J gene: TRBJ2-2; CDR3 protein: CASSLGTGGVAGELFF; CDR3 DNA: TGTGCCAGCAGCTTAGGGACAGGGGGCGTCGCCGGGGAGCTGTTTTTT
D gene: .; V gene: TRBV19; J gene: TRBJ2-5; CDR3 protein: CASSMTNEGTQYF; CDR3 DNA: TGTGCCAGTAGTATGACGAACGAGGGGACCCAGTACTTC
D gene: TRBD2; V gene: TRBV6-1; J gene: TRBJ2-3; CDR3 protein: CASSEILGGASTDTQYF; CDR3 DNA: TGTGCCAGCAGTGAAATCCTCGGGGGGGCTAGCACAGATACGCAGTATTTT
D gene: .; V gene: TRBV6-5; J gene: TRBJ2-3; CDR3 protein: CASREPSTDTQYF; CDR3 DNA: TGTGCCAGCCGAGAACCTAGCACAGATACGCAGTATTTT
D gene: .; V gene: TRBV7-6; J gene: TRBJ2-5; CDR3 protein: CASSGKGSQETQYF; CDR3 DNA: TGTGCCAGCAGCGGAAAGGGGTCTCAAGAGACCCAGTACTTC
D gene: TRBD1; V gene: TRBV2; J gene: TRBJ2-7; CDR3 protein: CASRLGQGDNYEQYF; CDR3 DNA: TGTGCCAGCCGGTTAGGACAGGGAGACAACTACGAGCAGTACTTC
D gene: TRBD1; V gene: TRBV30; J gene: TRBJ2-7; CDR3 protein: CALEWGTGIHEQYF; CDR3 DNA: TGTGCCTTGGAGTGGGGGACAGGCATTCACGAGCAGTACTTC
D gene: .; V gene: TRBV5-4; J gene: TRBJ1-5; CDR3 protein: CASSLGGSNQPQHF; CDR3 DNA: TGTGCCAGCAGCTTGGGCGGTAGCAATCAGCCCCAGCATTTT
D gene: .; V gene: TRBV30; J gene: TRBJ2-2; CDR3 protein: CAWRITPGELFF; CDR3 DNA: TGTGCCTGGAGGATAACTCCCGGGGAGCTGTTTTTT